The clone carrying this T cell receptor (beta chain) has only a few counts. TCRdb independently ran MiXCR on the 5' RACE reads; one entry per CDR3 protein. The data hold roughly 280,000 distinct CDR3 sequences, with about 20% observed a single time. The sample comes from a study of CD8 T cells in ankylosing spondylitis. The source material was blood, either unsorted or a sorted T cell fraction (not recorded which). This sequence originates from a male donor with ankylosing spondylitis or in good health (not recorded which).

CDR3 DNA: TGTGCCAGCAGTTTAAGGGGGAATGAGCAGTACGTC. This gives the protein CASSLRGNEQYV. V gene TRBV12-3 or TRBV12-4 combines with J gene TRBJ2-7, with a tentative D call TRBD1 (6 bases). Trimming stripped 2 bases from V and 7 bases from J, with 9 bases between. The CDR3 is 12 amino acids.